The 25 T cell receptor beta chains given below trace back to one sample, sequenced in a study of CXCR3-negative and CXCR3-positive naive CD8 T cells. UMI-labeled 5' RACE TRB cDNA libraries were prepared from the cells. TCRdb reprocessed the 5' RACE reads and reports one entry per CDR3 protein, with no DNA. Recorded here are 100,000 to 150,000 distinct CDR3 sequences; the top ten clones represent around 0.5%. The specimen sequenced was naive CXCR3- CD8+ T cells from blood. The subset was: CD45RO-CCR7+CD27+CD95- naive CD8+ T cells lacking CXCR3 (TNR3-). The receptors were sampled from a human donor in good health. Some clones in this sample may be carry-over from other donors' samples.

V and J are TRBV7-9 and TRBJ1-2; as DNA is missing, the TRBD1 call by TCRdb cannot be tested. This CDR3 spans 14 amino acids. Per the germline V gene, CDR1 is SEHNR and CDR2 is FQNEAQ (reference sequence). The CDR3 reads CASSPTDSWSGYTF.

The rearrangement joins TRBV29-1 to TRBJ2-1. Germline V CDR1 and CDR2: SQVTM, ANQGSEA. The CDR3 contains 14 residues. CDR3 residues: CSVEDGSSYNEQFF.

The chain recombines TRBV2 with TRBJ2-1; the D call of TRBD1 rests on TCRdb alone, since no DNA is present to check it. CDR1 and CDR2 from the germline V gene are SNHLY and FYNNEI. CDR3 size: 14 residues. CDR3 protein: CASSDSRGYNEQFF.

V usage is TRBV9 and J usage is TRBJ2-1; TCRdb names TRBD1, which stays unverified in the absence of DNA. The germline V gene has CDR1 SGDLS and CDR2 YYNGEE. The CDR3 sequence is 15 residues long. CDR3 residues: CASSGTGAPYNEQFF.

J is TRBJ2-3 and V is TRBV10-1; TCRdb designates TRBD2, a call that cannot be tested without DNA. There are 14 residues in the CDR3. The germline V gene has CDR1 WNHNN and CDR2 SYGVQD (reference sequence). The chain's CDR3 is CASSDKRYTDTQYF.

The gene calls are TRBV19 and TRBJ2-1; there is no DNA to check the TCRdb D call of TRBD2. The CDR3 loop spans 13 amino acids. CDR1 and CDR2 (germline): LNHDA, SQIVND (reference sequence). CDR3 region: CASSLGTSGQQFF. Supplemented by reference TRBV19 and TRBJ2-1, the full variable domain reads DGGITQSPKYLFRKEGQNVTLSCEQNLNHDAMYWYRQDPGQGLRLIYYSQIVNDFQKGDIAEGYSVSREKKESFPLTVTSAQKNPTAFYLCASSLGTSGQQFFGPGTRLTVL.

J is TRBJ2-3 and V is TRBV5-1; the D call from TCRdb, TRBD2, cannot be confirmed without DNA. The germline CDR1 and CDR2 sequences are SGHRS and YFSETQ. This CDR3 region has 17 residues. The CDR3 here is CASSLALAGGSTDTQYF.

J is TRBJ2-7 and V is TRBV7-3; TCRdb's assignment of TRBD1 cannot be checked, as there is no DNA. The germline CDR1 and CDR2 sequences are SGHTA and FQGTGA. The CDR3 has 16 amino acids. CDR3 loop: CASSSPEGTGSGEQYF.

The chain links TRBV4-3 to TRBJ2-7; no DNA is available, so the TRBD2 call from TCRdb remains unchecked. Looked up from germline, CDR1 is LGHNA and CDR2 is YSLEER. The CDR3 is 14 residues long. The CDR3 loop is CASSQGLAGDEQYF.

This chain uses TRBV3-1 with TRBJ2-7; TCRdb lists TRBD1, though no DNA is available to test this call. CDR1 and CDR2 (germline): LGHDT, YNNKEL (reference sequence). There are 14 residues in the CDR3. This CDR3 reads CASSPRTDYYEQYF.

The V call is TRBV25-1, the J call TRBJ2-7; TCRdb's D gene call, TRBD1, goes unchecked for lack of DNA. The CDR3 runs to 13 residues. Germline CDR1 reads MGHDK; CDR2 reads SYGVNS. The CDR3: CASSAGVFYEQYF.

This chain links TRBV12-3 or TRBV12-4 with TRBJ2-4; the D call of TRBD2 rests on TCRdb alone, since no DNA is present to check it. The CDR3 is 14 residues long. Here the CDR3 reads CASRTSGDKNIQYF.

This chain connects TRBV12-3 or TRBV12-4 to TRBJ1-2. The CDR3 is 11 residues long. CDR3 loop: CASSDVYGYTF.

This CDR3 is CASTPAQGSYNEQFF. The genes are TRBV19 and TRBJ2-1; the D call from TCRdb, TRBD1, cannot be confirmed without DNA. This CDR3 is built from 15 residues. CDR1 and CDR2 from the germline V gene are LNHDA and SQIVND (reference sequence).

The rearrangement links TRBV2 to TRBJ1-4. This CDR3 comprises 15 residues. CDR1 and CDR2 from the germline V gene are SNHLY and FYNNEI. CDR3 loop: CASSEEKWLNEKLFF.

V and J are TRBV19 and TRBJ2-6. CDR3 length: 14 amino acids. Germline CDR1 and CDR2: LNHDA and SQIVND (reference sequence). The CDR3 protein is CASSVTSGANVLTF.

The chain joins TRBV7-8 to TRBJ2-2; TCRdb's D gene call, TRBD1, goes unchecked for lack of DNA. The V gene's germline CDR1 is SGHVS and CDR2 FQNEAQ. The CDR3 totals 15 residues. The CDR3 protein is CASSYSGGATGELFF.

The rearrangement links TRBV2 to TRBJ2-2; TCRdb's D call of TRBD2 is untestable without DNA. This CDR3 comprises 15 residues. Per germline, CDR1 SNHLY and CDR2 FYNNEI. CDR3 amino acids: CASSSVSPNTGELFF.

The CDR3 loop reads CASSPLYPGGTVEQFF. The rearrangement uses TRBV7-9 and TRBJ2-1; checking the TCRdb D call of TRBD1 is not possible without DNA. Germline V gives CDR1 SEHNR, CDR2 FQNEAQ (reference sequence). The CDR3 contains 16 residues.

This chain links TRBV11-3 with TRBJ2-1; TCRdb's D gene call, TRBD1, goes unchecked for lack of DNA. Germline CDR1 and CDR2: SGHNT and YENEEA. The CDR3 spans 14 residues. CDR3 sequence: CASSLPTGVREQFF.

The chain couples TRBV14 to TRBJ2-1; absent DNA, TCRdb's TRBD1 call cannot be checked. Germline V CDR1 and CDR2: SGHDN, FVKESK. The CDR3 spans 17 residues. The CDR3 loop reads CASSDRGAVFLYNEQFF.

The chain employs TRBV12-3 or TRBV12-4 and TRBJ1-5; the D call from TCRdb, TRBD1, cannot be confirmed without DNA. CDR3 length equals 16 residues. The chain's CDR3 is CASSFISGQGTQPQHF.

This chain links TRBV2 with TRBJ2-2. Per the germline V gene, CDR1 is SNHLY and CDR2 is FYNNEI. This CDR3 region has 14 residues. CDR3 sequence: CASRVFGQTGELFF.

This chain uses TRBV20-1 with TRBJ2-5; the D call of TRBD1 rests on TCRdb alone, since no DNA is present to check it. The V gene's germline CDR1 is DFQATT and CDR2 SNEGSKA (reference sequence). The CDR3 contains 17 residues. CDR3 residues: CSASLQNRGQGIETQYF.

This sequence joins TRBV28 and TRBJ1-1; the TCRdb D gene call, TRBD1, has no DNA to confirm it. The CDR3 spans 13 residues. Looked up from germline, CDR1 is MDHEN and CDR2 is SYDVKM. The CDR3 spells CASSYRGCTEAFF.